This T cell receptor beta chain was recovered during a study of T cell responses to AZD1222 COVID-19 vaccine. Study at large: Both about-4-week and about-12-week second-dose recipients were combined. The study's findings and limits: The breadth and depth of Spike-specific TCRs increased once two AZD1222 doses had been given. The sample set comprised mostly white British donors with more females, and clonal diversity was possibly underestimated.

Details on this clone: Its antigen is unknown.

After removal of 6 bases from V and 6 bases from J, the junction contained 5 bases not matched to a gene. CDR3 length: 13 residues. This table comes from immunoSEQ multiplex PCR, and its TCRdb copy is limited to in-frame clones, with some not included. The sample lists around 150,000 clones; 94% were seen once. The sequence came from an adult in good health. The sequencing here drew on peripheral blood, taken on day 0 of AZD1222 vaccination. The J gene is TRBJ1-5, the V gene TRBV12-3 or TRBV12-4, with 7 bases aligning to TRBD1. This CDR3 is CASSRQGIQPQHF. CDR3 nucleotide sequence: TGTGCCAGCAGCCGACAGGGTATTCAGCCCCAGCATTTT.